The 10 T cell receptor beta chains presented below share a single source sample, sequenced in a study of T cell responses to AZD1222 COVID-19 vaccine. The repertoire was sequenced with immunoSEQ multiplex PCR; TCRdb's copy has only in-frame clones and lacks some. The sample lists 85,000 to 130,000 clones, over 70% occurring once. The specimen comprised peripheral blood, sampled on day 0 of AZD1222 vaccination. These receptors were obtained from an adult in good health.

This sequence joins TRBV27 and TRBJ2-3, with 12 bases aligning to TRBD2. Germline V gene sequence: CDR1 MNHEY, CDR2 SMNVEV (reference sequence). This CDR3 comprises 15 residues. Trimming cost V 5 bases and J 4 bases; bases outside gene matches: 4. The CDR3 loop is CASSLRTSGADTQYF. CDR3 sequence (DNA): TGTGCCAGCAGTCTCCGGACTAGCGGGGCAGATACGCAGTATTTT.

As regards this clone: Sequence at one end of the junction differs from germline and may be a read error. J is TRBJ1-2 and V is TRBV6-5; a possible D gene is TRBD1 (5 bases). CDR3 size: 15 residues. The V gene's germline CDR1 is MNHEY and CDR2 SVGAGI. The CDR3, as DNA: TGTGCCAGCAATTACCGCAGGGAGGCCGGCTATGGCTACACCTTC. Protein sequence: CASNYRREAGYGYTF.

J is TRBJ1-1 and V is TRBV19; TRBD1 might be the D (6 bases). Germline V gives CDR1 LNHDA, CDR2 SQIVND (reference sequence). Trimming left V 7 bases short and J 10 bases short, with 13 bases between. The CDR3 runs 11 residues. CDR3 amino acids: CASKQGVVAFF. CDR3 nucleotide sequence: TGTGCCAGTAAACAGGGAGTAGTAGCTTTCTTT.

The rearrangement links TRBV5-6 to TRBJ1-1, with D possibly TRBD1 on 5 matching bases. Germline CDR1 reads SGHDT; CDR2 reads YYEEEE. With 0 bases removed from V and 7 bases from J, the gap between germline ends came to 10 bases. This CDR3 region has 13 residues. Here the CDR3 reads CASSLGQGNEAFF. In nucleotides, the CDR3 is TGTGCCAGCAGCTTGGGCCAGGGAAATGAAGCTTTCTTT.

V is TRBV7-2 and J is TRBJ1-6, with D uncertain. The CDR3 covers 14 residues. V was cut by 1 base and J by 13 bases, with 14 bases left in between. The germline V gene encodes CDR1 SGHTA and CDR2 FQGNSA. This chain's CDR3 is CASSLGRRTAPLHF. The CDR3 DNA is TGTGCCAGCAGCTTAGGGCGCCGCACGGCCCCCCTCCACTTT.

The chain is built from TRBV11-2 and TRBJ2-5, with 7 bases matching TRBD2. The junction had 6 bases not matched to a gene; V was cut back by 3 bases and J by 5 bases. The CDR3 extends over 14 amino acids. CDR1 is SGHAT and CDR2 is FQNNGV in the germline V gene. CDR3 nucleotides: TGTGCCAGCAGCTTCGCGGGAGACTCGGAGACCCAGTACTTC. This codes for CASSFAGDSETQYF.

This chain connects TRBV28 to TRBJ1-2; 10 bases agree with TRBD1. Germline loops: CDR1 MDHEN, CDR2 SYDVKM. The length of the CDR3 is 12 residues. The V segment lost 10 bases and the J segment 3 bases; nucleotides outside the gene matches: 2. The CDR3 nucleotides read TGTGCCACCGGGACAGGGGACTATGGCTACACCTTC. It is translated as CATGTGDYGYTF.

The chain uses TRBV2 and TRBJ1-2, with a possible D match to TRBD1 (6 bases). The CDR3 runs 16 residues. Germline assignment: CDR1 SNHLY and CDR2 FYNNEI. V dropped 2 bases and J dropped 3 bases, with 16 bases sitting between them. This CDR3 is CASSERGGMNDYGYTF. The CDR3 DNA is TGTGCCAGCAGTGAAAGGGGGGGGATGAACGACTATGGCTACACCTTC.

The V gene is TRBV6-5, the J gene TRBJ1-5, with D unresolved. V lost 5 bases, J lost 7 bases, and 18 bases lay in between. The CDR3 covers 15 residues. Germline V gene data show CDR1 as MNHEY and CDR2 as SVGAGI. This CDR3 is CASSQSTLGAQPQHF. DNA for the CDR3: TGTGCCAGCAGTCAATCCACCCTGGGTGCACAGCCCCAGCATTTT.

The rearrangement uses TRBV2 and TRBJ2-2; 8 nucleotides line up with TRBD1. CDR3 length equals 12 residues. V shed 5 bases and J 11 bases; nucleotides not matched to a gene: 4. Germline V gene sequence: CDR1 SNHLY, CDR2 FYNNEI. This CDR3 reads CASSRTGRELFF. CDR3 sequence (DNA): TGTGCCAGCAGTCGGACAGGGAGAGAGCTGTTTTTT.